This T cell receptor beta chain originates from a study of blood T cell repertoires in COVID-19. Overall study: Samples came from the United States, Italy and Spain, spanning acute and convalescent COVID-19. Sample material is recorded as cDNA or gDNA derived from T cells, B-cell-depleted T cells, or PBMCs.

In the study's own analysis: How many nucleated cells were present was estimated from reference gene primer amplification. TCRdb's table, derived via immunoSEQ multiplex PCR, lists solely in-frame clones and lacks some. The DNA gave D and trimming, while V, J and clone size come from that table. The data contain 110,000 to 150,000 clones, 75% to 90% of them singletons. CDR1 and CDR2 from the germline V gene are SEHNR and FQNEAQ (reference sequence). There are 16 residues in the CDR3. After removal of 6 bases from V and 0 bases from J, the junction contained 7 bases not matched to a gene. Sequencing was performed on peripheral blood. The chain is built from TRBV7-9 and TRBJ2-1, with 8 bases aligning to TRBD2. The receptor was derived from a woman aged 55-69 years with active COVID-19. The CDR3 DNA reads as TGTGCCAGCAGTCGCGGGACTAGGAGCTCCTACAATGAGCAGTTCTTC. Translating gives CASSRGTRSSYNEQFF.